This T cell receptor beta chain appears in the sequencing data of a study of shared T cell receptors in the human thymus. Libraries were prepared by immunoSEQ multiplex PCR; TCRdb keeps only in-frame clonotypes and omits some of them. The table has hundreds of thousands of clones, around 87% seen once; the top ten hold under 0.01%. This CDR3 has 16 amino acids. Germline V CDR1 and CDR2: SEHNR, FQNEAQ (reference sequence). Trimming removed 3 bases from V and 2 bases from J, with 15 bases in between. The same data also went into a second study, on human thymus T cells.

This chain uses TRBV7-9 with TRBJ2-3, with D possibly matching TRBD2 (6 bases). This clonotype was sampled from a boy in the first two years of life with a congenital heart defect. The sequenced material came from thymocytes. CDR3 in amino acids: CASSFSRDFYTDTQYF. CDR3 in DNA: TGTGCCAGCAGCTTTTCCAGGGACTTTTACACAGATACGCAGTATTTT.